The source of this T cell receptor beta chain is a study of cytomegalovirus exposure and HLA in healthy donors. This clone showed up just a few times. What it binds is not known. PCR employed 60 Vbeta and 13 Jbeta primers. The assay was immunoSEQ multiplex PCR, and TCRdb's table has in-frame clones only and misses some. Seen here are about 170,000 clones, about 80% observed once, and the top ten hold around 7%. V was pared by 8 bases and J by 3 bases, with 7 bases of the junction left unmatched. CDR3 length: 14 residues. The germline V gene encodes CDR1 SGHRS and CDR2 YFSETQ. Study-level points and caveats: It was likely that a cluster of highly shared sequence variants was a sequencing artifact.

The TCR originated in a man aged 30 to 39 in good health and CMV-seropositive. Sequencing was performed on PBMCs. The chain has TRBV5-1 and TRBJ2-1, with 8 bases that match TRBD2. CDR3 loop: CASRPLAGYNEQFF. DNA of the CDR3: TGCGCCAGTCGCCCCCTAGCGGGCTACAATGAGCAGTTCTTC. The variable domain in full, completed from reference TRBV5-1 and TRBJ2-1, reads KAGVTQTPRYLIKTRGQQVTLSCSPISGHRSVSWYQQTPGQGLQFLFEYFSETQRNKGNFPGRFSGRQFSNSRSEMNVSTLELGDSALYLCASRPLAGYNEQFFGPGTRLTVL.